One sample yielded the 8 T cell receptor beta chains listed below, sequenced in a study of cytomegalovirus exposure and HLA in healthy donors. Amplification used 60 Vbeta primers and 13 Jbeta primers. Assay: immunoSEQ multiplex PCR; the TCRdb copy retains only in-frame clones and omits some. The sample consists of about 170,000 clones, 85% of them appearing once. The sequenced sample was PBMCs. The receptor source for this set is a boy between 2 and 15 years old in good health and CMV-seronegative.

This CDR3 reads CASSPEWSGQPEAFF. The CDR3 DNA is TGCGCCAGCAGCCCTGAGTGGAGTGGACAGCCTGAAGCTTTCTTT. The gene calls are TRBV4-1 and TRBJ1-1; possibly TRBD1 for D (6 bases). There are 15 residues in the CDR3. V was pared by 4 bases and J by 6 bases, with 18 bases between. Germline loops: CDR1 MGHRA, CDR2 YSYEKL.

This chain links TRBV6-4 with TRBJ1-1; D uncertain. Germline V lookup: CDR1 MRHNA, CDR2 SNTAGT. V dropped 7 bases and J dropped 1 base, with 16 bases sitting between them. The CDR3 covers 15 residues. CDR3 protein: CASTSKIGGNTEAFF. The CDR3 nucleotides are TGTGCCAGCACTTCTAAAATAGGAGGGAACACTGAAGCTTTCTTT.

This chain connects TRBV18 to TRBJ1-2; D ambiguous. The CDR3 totals 13 residues. V dropped 8 bases and J dropped 1 base, with 11 bases sitting between them. Germline V gene sequence: CDR1 KGHSH, CDR2 LQKENI. The DNA of the CDR3 is TGTGCCAGCACAGCGGACGGTAACTATGGCTACACCTTC. Translated: CASTADGNYGYTF.

The CDR3 loop reads CASSLGGGSPLHF. In nucleotides, the CDR3 is TGTGCCAGCAGCTTGGGGGGGGGCTCACCCCTCCACTTT. The chain couples TRBV5-4 to TRBJ1-6, with D possibly matching TRBD1 (6 bases). The CDR3 totals 13 residues. Deletions cut 0 bases from V and 10 bases from J, with 8 bases between. Germline V gives CDR1 SGHNT, CDR2 YYREEE (reference sequence).

V is TRBV7-2 and J is TRBJ2-1; 11 bases agree with TRBD2. This CDR3 has 16 residues. The J segment lost 5 bases and the V segment lost 3 bases, leaving 6 bases of the junction unmatched. The germline V gene has CDR1 SGHTA and CDR2 FQGNSA. The CDR3 loop reads CASSFLPGLADNEQFF. In DNA, the CDR3 is TGTGCCAGCAGCTTTTTACCGGGACTAGCGGACAATGAGCAGTTCTTC.

The rearrangement joins TRBV7-9 to TRBJ1-1; D possibly corresponds to TRBD1 (6 bases). Germline V gene data show CDR1 as SEHNR and CDR2 as FQNEAQ (reference sequence). V lost 5 bases and J lost 9, with 13 bases in between. The CDR3 has 12 amino acids. CDR3 region: CASSRQAWQAFF. The CDR3 DNA reads TGTGCCAGCAGCCGACAGGCTTGGCAAGCTTTCTTT.

This clone is a singleton in its sample. This sequence joins TRBV28 and TRBJ2-2; 8 nucleotides line up with TRBD2. The germline CDR1 and CDR2 sequences are MDHEN and SYDVKM. CDR3 length: 15 residues. V was pared by 2 bases and J by 5 bases, with 4 bases of the junction left unmatched. CDR3 DNA sequence: TGTGCCAGCAGTTTACCGGGAGGGCCGACCGGGGAGCTGTTTTTT. This sequence encodes CASSLPGGPTGELFF.

This clone showed up just once. The chain recombines TRBV4-2 with TRBJ2-2, with 14 bases matching TRBD2. The V and J ends lost 4 bases and 1 base, in that order; junction bases with no gene match: 2. The CDR3 runs to 17 residues. The germline CDR1 and CDR2 sequences are LGHNA and YNFKEQ. The CDR3 nucleotides are TGTGCCAGCAGCCTGGGGACTAGCGGGGGGAACACCGGGGAGCTGTTTTTT. This gives the protein CASSLGTSGGNTGELFF.